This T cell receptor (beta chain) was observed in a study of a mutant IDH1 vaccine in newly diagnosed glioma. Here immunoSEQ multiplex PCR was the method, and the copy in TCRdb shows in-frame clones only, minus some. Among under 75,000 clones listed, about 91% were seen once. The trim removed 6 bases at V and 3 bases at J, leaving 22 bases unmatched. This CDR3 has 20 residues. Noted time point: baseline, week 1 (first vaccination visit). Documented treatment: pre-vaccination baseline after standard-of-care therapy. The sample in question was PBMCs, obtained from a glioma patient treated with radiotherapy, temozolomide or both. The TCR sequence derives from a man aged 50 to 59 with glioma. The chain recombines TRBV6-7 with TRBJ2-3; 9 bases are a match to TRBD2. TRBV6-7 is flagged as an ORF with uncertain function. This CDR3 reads CASSGLAGGSLLFETDTQYF. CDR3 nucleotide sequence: TGTGCCAGCAGCGGCCTGGCGGGGGGGAGCCTACTTTTCGAAACAGATACGCAGTATTTT.